The 21 T cell receptor beta chains reported below all come from one sample, sequenced in a study of CXCR3-negative and CXCR3-positive naive CD8 T cells (dated by TCRdb to the late 2010s). Sequencing took place on a NextSeq 550. The Human TCR Profiling Kit (MiLaboratory) was used to prepare UMI-labeled 5' RACE TRB cDNA libraries. The reads, reprocessed by TCRdb, yield one row per CDR3 protein sequence and no DNA. The table for this sample shows 20,000 to 25,000 distinct CDR3 sequences. The biggest ten clones account for around 18% of the sample. Sequencing used memory CD8+ T cells from blood. The sample's cell subset or site label is to be understood as: conventional CD8+ memory T cells (TMEM), sorted as controls. The receptor source for this set is a human donor in good health. Some clones in this sample may be carry-over from other donors' samples.

V usage is TRBV7-6 and J usage is TRBJ2-7; TCRdb selects TRBD1, and the lack of DNA leaves this call unchecked. Germline V gene data show CDR1 as SGHVS and CDR2 as FNYEAQ. This CDR3 is built from 15 residues. The CDR3 reads CASSPDRYPSYEQYF.

The genes are TRBV29-1 and TRBJ2-7; no DNA is available, so the TRBD1 call from TCRdb remains unchecked. This CDR3 spans 14 amino acids. Looked up from germline, CDR1 is SQVTM and CDR2 is ANQGSEA. CDR3 sequence: CSVEKGQGSDEQYF.

The CDR3 loop reads CASSNRQGVQNEQFF. The genes are TRBV21-1 and TRBJ2-1; as DNA is missing, the TRBD1 call by TCRdb cannot be tested. TRBV21-1 represents a pseudogene. The CDR3 has 15 residues.

This sequence joins TRBV28 and TRBJ1-1; the D gene TCRdb calls, TRBD1, cannot be checked with no DNA. Germline V gene data show CDR1 as MDHEN and CDR2 as SYDVKM. This CDR3 spans 15 amino acids. The chain's CDR3 is CASSLGQGASTEAFF.

The chain joins TRBV7-9 to TRBJ1-2. CDR1 and CDR2 (germline): SEHNR, FQNEAQ (reference sequence). The CDR3 length is 13 residues. CDR3 region: CASSFGDLYGYTF.

The chain is built from TRBV29-1 and TRBJ1-2; no DNA is available, so the TRBD1 call from TCRdb remains unchecked. The CDR3 is 13 residues long. CDR1 SQVTM and CDR2 ANQGSEA come from the germline V gene. CDR3: CSVLRQGALGYTF.

The V call is TRBV20-1, the J call TRBJ1-1; TCRdb proposes TRBD1, but this gene call is untestable without DNA. The CDR3 has 14 amino acids. Looked up from germline, CDR1 is DFQATT and CDR2 is SNEGSKA (reference sequence). The CDR3 loop reads CSAKTTGDNTEAFF.

J is TRBJ1-5 and V is TRBV28; no DNA is available, so the TRBD1 call from TCRdb remains unchecked. CDR3 length equals 16 residues. In germline, CDR1 is MDHEN, CDR2 SYDVKM. This chain's CDR3 is CASSSTGTGGNQPQHF.

The V and J genes are TRBV7-3 and TRBJ1-1. This CDR3 contains 13 residues. Germline-derived CDR1 and CDR2 are SGHTA and FQGTGA. The chain's CDR3 is CASSSTGSTEAFF.

This chain connects TRBV6-5 to TRBJ2-7; TCRdb's assignment of TRBD2 cannot be checked, as there is no DNA. Germline V lookup: CDR1 MNHEY, CDR2 SVGAGI. CDR3 size: 12 residues. This CDR3 reads CASTAGNYEQYF.

V gene TRBV7-9 combines with J gene TRBJ1-6; TCRdb proposes TRBD1, but this gene call is untestable without DNA. Germline CDR1 SEHNR, CDR2 FQNEAQ (reference sequence). CDR3 size: 17 residues. This CDR3 is CASSLSVAGGVNSPLHF.

The chain has TRBV29-1 and TRBJ2-7; TCRdb calls TRBD1, which cannot be checked without DNA. Looked up from germline, CDR1 is SQVTM and CDR2 is ANQGSEA. This CDR3 spans 14 amino acids. CDR3: CSVDRQGAGREQYF.

V usage is TRBV10-1 and J usage is TRBJ2-1; there is no DNA to check the TCRdb D call of TRBD2. The CDR3 extends over 15 amino acids. In germline, CDR1 is WNHNN, CDR2 SYGVQD (reference sequence). The CDR3: CASSEFTSGSDEQFF.

The rearrangement uses TRBV4-2 and TRBJ1-3. CDR3 length equals 15 residues. The germline V gene has CDR1 LGHNA and CDR2 YNFKEQ. The chain's CDR3 is CASSQGEDGGNTIYF.

The chain carries TRBV20-1 and TRBJ1-2; without DNA, the TCRdb call of TRBD1 cannot be checked. The germline gives CDR1 DFQATT, CDR2 SNEGSKA (reference sequence). The CDR3 spans 18 residues. CDR3: CSAPFPPGGASINYGYTF.

In terms of frequency, this clonotype is medium-sized. The chain employs TRBV4-2 and TRBJ2-2; TCRdb's assignment of TRBD2 cannot be checked, as there is no DNA. CDR1 and CDR2 (germline): LGHNA, YNFKEQ. The CDR3 has 18 residues. CDR3: CASSQDGPRDLNTGELFF.

The V and J genes are TRBV27 and TRBJ2-2. This CDR3 region has 16 residues. Germline V gene sequence: CDR1 MNHEY, CDR2 SMNVEV (reference sequence). The CDR3 spells CASSLFGSANTGELFF.

The chain uses TRBV12-3 or TRBV12-4 and TRBJ2-7; TCRdb reports TRBD1, a call that lacks DNA to check it against. The CDR3 extends over 14 amino acids. This chain's CDR3 is CASSPGQNIYEQYF.

The gene calls are TRBV5-1 and TRBJ2-3; checking the TCRdb D call of TRBD2 is not possible without DNA. This CDR3 has 17 amino acids. Germline V gene lookup returns CDR1 SGHRS and CDR2 YFSETQ. The chain's CDR3 is CASSQGLAADMRDTQYF.

The chain couples TRBV6-5 to TRBJ2-2; TCRdb gives TRBD1 as the D gene, but with no DNA this cannot be confirmed. This CDR3 spans 16 amino acids. Germline CDR1 is MNHEY and CDR2 is SVGAGI. CDR3 amino acids: CASSYWTPTNTGELFF.

The chain's CDR3 is CASKGEGETYNEQFF. The chain has TRBV10-2 and TRBJ2-1; the D call from TCRdb, TRBD2, cannot be confirmed without DNA. The CDR3 is made up of 15 amino acids. The germline V gene encodes CDR1 WSHSY and CDR2 SAAADI.